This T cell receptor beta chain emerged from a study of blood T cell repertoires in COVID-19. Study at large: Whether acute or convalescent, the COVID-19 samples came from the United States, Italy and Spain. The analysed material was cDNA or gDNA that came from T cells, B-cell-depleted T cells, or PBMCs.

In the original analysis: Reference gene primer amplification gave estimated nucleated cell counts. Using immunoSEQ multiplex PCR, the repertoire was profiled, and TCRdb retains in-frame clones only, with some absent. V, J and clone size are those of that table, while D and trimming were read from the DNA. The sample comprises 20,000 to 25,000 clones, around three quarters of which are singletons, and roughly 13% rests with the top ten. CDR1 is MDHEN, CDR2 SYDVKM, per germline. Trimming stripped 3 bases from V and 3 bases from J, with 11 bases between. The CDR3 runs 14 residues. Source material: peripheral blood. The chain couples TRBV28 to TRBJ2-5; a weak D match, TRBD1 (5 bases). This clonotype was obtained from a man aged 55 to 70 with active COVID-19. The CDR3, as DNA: TGTGCCAGCAGTTTTAGACAGCAGAAAGAGACCCAGTACTTC. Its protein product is CASSFRQQKETQYF.